This TCR beta chain was captured in a study of blood T cell repertoires in COVID-19. Only in-frame clones appear in the TCRdb table, and some are missing; sequencing was by immunoSEQ multiplex PCR. The sample lists 110,000 to 150,000 clones, over 80% occurring once. This CDR3 spans 13 amino acids. Germline values: CDR1 GTSNPN, CDR2 SVGIG (reference sequence). V lost 4 bases to trimming and J lost 2 bases, with 11 bases between them. The chain joins TRBV30 to TRBJ2-5; D might be TRBD2 (6 bases). The sequence was collected from a human donor in a cohort sampled during active COVID-19. The source material was peripheral blood. In DNA form, the CDR3 reads TGTGCCTGGAAACTAGCTGGGCAAGAGACCCAGTACTTC. Amino acid sequence: CAWKLAGQETQYF.